The sequence of this T cell receptor beta chain was determined in a study of cytomegalovirus exposure and HLA in healthy donors. Overall study results and limits: Earlier results showed most TCR beta V segments being productive about 87% or about 30% of the time.

At collection, donors were nominally healthy, but unrecorded immune exposures were probable. About this clone: Its antigen is unidentified.

Primers: 60 Vbeta forward and 13 Jbeta reverse. The data were produced by immunoSEQ multiplex PCR, yet TCRdb's version contains in-frame clones alone and is incomplete. The sample contains under 200,000 clones, more than 80% of which appear only once. Material: PBMCs. The receptor comes from a woman aged 18-29 years in good health and CMV-seronegative.

The CDR3 sequence is CATSRGGAGDNSPLHF. The CDR3 nucleotides are TGTGCCACCAGCAGAGGTGGGGCAGGCGATAATTCACCCCTCCACTTT. The chain carries TRBV15 and TRBJ1-6; TRBD1 might be the D (5 bases). There are 16 residues in the CDR3. Germline CDR1 reads LNHNV; CDR2 reads YYDKDF (reference sequence). V was cut by 1 base and J by 5 bases, with 12 bases left in between.